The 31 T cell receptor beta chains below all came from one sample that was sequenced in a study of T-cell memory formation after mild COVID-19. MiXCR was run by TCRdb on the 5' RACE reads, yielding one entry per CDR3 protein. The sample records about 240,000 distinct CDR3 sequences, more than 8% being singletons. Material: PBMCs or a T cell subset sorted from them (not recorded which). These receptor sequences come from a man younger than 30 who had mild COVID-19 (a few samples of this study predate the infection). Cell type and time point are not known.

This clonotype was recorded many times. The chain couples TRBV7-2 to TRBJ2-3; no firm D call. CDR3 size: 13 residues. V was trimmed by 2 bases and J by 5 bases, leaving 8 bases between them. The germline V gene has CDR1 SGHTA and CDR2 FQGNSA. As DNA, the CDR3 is TGTGCCAGCAGCTTAAAAAGAGGAGATACGCAGTATTTT. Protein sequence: CASSLKRGDTQYF.

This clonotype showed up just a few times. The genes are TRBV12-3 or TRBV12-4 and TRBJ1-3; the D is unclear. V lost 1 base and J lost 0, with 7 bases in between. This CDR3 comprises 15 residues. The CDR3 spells CASSLDGGSGNTIYF. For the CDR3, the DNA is TGTGCCAGCAGTTTAGACGGAGGCTCTGGAAACACCATATATTTT.

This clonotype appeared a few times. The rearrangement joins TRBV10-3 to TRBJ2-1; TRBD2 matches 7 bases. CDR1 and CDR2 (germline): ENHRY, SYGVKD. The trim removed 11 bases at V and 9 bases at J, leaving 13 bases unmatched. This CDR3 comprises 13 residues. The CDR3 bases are TGTGCCGCCCTCCCCCAATCGGGGGGTGAGCAGTTCTTC. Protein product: CAALPQSGGEQFF.

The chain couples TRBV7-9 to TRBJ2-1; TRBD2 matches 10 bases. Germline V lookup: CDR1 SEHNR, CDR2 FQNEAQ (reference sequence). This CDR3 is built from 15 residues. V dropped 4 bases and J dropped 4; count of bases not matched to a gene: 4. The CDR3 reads CASSSAGGEYNEQFF. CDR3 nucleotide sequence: TGTGCCAGCAGCTCAGCGGGGGGGGAGTACAATGAGCAGTTCTTC.

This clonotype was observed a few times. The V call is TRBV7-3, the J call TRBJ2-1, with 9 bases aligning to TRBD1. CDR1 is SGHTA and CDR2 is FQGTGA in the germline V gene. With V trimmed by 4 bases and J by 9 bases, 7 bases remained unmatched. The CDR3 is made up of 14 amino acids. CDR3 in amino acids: CASSSSGQGGEQFF. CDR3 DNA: TGTGCCAGCAGCTCCTCGGGACAGGGTGGTGAGCAGTTCTTC.

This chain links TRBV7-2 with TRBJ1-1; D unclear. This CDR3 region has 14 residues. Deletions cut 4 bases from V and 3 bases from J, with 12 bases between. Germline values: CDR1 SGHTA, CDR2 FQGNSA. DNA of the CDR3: TGTGCCAGCAGCTCCCCCGGCAGCTACACTGAAGCTTTCTTT. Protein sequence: CASSSPGSYTEAFF.

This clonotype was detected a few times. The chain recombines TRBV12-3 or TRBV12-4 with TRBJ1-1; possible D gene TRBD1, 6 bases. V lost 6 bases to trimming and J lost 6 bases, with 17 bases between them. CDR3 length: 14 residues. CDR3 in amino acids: CASSAVRGAAEAFF. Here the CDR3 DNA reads TGTGCCAGCAGCGCCGTTCGGGGGGCGGCTGAAGCTTTCTTT.

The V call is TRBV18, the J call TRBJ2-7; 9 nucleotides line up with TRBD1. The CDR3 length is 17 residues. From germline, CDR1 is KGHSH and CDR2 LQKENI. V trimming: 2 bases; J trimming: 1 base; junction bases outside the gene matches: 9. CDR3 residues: CASSPRRAGQGSYEQYF. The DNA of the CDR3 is TGTGCCAGCTCACCAAGGCGCGCGGGACAGGGTTCCTACGAGCAGTACTTC.

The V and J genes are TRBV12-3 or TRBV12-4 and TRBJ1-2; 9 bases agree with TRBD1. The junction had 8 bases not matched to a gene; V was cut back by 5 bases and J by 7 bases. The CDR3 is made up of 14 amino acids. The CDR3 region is CASSPGQGSSGYTF. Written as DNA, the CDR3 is TGTGCCAGCAGTCCGGGACAGGGCTCTTCTGGCTACACCTTC.

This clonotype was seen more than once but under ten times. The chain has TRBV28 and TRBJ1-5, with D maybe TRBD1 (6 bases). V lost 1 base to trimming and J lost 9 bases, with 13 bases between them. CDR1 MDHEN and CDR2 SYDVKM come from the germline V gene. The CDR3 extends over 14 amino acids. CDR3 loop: CASSLSGARGPQHF. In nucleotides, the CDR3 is TGTGCCAGCAGTTTATCAGGGGCGAGGGGGCCCCAGCATTTT. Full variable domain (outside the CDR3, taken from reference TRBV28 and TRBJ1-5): DVKVTQSSRYLVKRTGEKVFLECVQDMDHENMFWYRQDPGLGLRLIYFSYDVKMKEKGDIPEGYSVSREKKERFSLILESASTNQTSMYLCASSLSGARGPQHFGDGTRLSIL.

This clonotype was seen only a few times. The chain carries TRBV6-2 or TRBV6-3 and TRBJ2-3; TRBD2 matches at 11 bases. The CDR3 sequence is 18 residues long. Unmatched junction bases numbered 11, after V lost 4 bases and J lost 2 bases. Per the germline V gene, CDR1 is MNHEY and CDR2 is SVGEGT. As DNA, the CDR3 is TGTGCCAGCAGTTTCCCGGGACTAGCGGCGCTATACACAGATACGCAGTATTTT. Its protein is CASSFPGLAALYTDTQYF.

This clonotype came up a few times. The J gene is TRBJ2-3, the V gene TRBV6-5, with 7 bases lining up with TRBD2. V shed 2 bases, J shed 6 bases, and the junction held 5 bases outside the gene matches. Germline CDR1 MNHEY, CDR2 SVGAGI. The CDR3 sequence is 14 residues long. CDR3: CASSYRAGKDTQYF. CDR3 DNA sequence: TGTGCCAGCAGTTACAGAGCGGGGAAGGATACGCAGTATTTT.

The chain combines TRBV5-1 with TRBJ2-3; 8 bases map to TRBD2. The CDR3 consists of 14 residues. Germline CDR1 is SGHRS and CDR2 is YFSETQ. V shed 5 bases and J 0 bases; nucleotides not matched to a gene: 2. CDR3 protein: CASRTSDSTDTQYF. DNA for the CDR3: TGCGCCAGCAGGACTAGCGACAGCACAGATACGCAGTATTTT.

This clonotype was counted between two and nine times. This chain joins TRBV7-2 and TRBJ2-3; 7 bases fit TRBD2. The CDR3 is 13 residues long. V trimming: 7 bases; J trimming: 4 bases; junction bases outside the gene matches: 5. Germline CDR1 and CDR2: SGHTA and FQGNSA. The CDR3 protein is CASKPAGADTQYF. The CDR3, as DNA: TGTGCCAGCAAACCCGCGGGGGCAGATACGCAGTATTTT. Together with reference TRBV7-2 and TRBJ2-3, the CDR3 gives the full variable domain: GAGVSQSPSNKVTEKGKDVELRCDPISGHTALYWYRQSLGQGLEFLIYFQGNSAPDKSGLPSDRFSAERTGGSVSTLTIQRTQQEDSAVYLCASKPAGADTQYFGPGTRLTVL.

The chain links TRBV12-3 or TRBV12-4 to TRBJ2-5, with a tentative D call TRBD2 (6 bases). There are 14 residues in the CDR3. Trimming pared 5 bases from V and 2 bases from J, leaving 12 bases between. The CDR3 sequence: CASSIRDSQETQYF. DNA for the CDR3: TGTGCCAGCAGTATCCGGGACTCTCAAGAGACCCAGTACTTC.

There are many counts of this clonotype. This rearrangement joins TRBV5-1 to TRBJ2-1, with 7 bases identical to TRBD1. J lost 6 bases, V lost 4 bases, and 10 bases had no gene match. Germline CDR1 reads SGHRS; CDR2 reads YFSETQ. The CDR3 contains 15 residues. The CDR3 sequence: CASSQRQGRSNEQFF. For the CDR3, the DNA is TGCGCCAGCAGCCAGAGACAGGGTAGAAGCAATGAGCAGTTCTTC.

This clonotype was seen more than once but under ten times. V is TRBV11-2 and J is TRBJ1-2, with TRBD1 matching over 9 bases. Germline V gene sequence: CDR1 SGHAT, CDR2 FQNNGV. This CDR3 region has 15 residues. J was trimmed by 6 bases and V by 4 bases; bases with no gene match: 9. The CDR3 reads CASSSPPWTGDGYTF. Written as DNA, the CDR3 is TGTGCCAGCAGCTCCCCTCCCTGGACAGGGGATGGCTACACCTTC.

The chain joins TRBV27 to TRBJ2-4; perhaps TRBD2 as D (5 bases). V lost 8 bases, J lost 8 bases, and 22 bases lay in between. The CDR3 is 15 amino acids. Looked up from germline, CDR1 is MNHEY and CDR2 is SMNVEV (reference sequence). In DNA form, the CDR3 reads TGTGCCAGCTCGCCTACCGGGAATCCCGAACACATTCAGTACTTC. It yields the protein CASSPTGNPEHIQYF.

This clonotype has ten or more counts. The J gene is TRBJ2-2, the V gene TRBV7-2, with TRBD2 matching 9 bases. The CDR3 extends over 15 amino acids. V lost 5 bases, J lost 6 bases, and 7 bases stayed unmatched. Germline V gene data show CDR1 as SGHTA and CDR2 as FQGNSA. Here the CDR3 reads CASSPQAGGSGELFF. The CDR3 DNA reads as TGTGCCAGCAGCCCACAAGCGGGGGGATCCGGGGAGCTGTTTTTT.

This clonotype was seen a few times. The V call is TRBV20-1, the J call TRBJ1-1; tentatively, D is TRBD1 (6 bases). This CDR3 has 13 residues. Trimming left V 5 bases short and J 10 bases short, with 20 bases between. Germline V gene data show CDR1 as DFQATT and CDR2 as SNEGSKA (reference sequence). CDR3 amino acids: CSAPTWGATRAFF. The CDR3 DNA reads TGCAGTGCTCCGACCTGGGGGGCCACTAGAGCTTTCTTT.

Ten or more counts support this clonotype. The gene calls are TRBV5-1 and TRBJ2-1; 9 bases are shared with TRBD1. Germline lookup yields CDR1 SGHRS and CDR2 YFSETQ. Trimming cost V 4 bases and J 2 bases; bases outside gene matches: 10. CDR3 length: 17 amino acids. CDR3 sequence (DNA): TGCGCCAGCAGCCCCTCCCTTAGGACAGGGGCCTACAATGAGCAGTTCTTC. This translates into CASSPSLRTGAYNEQFF.

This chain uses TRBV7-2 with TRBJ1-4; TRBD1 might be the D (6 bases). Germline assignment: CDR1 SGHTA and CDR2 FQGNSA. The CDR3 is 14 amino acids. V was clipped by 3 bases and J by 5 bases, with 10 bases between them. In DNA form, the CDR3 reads TGTGCCAGCAGCTTTGACAGGAAAAATGAAAAACTGTTTTTT. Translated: CASSFDRKNEKLFF.

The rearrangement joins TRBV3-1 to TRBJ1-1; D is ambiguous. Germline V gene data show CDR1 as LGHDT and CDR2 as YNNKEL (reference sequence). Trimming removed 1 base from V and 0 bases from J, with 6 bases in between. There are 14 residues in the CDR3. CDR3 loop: CASSQGRMNTEAFF. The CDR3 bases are TGTGCCAGCAGCCAAGGGAGAATGAACACTGAAGCTTTCTTT. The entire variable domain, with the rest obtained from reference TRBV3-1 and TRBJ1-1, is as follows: DTAVSQTPKYLVTQMGNDKSIKCEQNLGHDTMYWYKQDSKKFLKIMFSYNNKELIINETVPNRFSPKSPDKAHLNLHINSLELGDSAVYFCASSQGRMNTEAFFGQGTRLTVV.

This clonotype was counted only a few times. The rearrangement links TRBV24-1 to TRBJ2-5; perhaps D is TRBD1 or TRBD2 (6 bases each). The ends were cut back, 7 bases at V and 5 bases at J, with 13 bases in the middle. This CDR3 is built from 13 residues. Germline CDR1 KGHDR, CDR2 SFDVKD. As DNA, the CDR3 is TGTGCCACCAGCCTCGGGGGCGAGGAGACCCAGTACTTC. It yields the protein CATSLGGEETQYF.

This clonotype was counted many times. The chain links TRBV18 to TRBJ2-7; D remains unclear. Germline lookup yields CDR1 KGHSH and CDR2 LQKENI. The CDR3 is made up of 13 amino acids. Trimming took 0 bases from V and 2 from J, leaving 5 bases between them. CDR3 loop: CASSPPGPYEQYF. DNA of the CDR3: TGTGCCAGCTCACCACCAGGTCCCTACGAGCAGTACTTC. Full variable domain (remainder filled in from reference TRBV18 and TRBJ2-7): NAGVMQNPRHLVRRRGQEARLRCSPMKGHSHVYWYRQLPEEGLKFMVYLQKENIIDESGMPKERFSAEFPKEGPSILRIQQVVRGDSAAYFCASSPPGPYEQYFGPGTRLTVT.

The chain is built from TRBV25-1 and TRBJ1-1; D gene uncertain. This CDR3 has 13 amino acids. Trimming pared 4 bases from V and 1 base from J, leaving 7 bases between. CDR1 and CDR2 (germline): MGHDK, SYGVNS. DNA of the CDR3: TGTGCCAGCAGTGGTTTAGGGAACACTGAAGCTTTCTTT. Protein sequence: CASSGLGNTEAFF.

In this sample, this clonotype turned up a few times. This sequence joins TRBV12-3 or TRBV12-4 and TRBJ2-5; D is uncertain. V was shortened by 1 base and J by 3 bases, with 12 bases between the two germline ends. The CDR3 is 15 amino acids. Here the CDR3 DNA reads TGTGCCAGCAGTTTAGGTGGGCGGCTAAAAGAGACCCAGTACTTC. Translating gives CASSLGGRLKETQYF.

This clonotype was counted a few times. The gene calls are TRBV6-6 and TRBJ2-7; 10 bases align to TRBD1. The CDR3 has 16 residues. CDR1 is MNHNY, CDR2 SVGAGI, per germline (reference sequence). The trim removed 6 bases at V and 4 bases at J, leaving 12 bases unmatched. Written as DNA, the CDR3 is TGTGCCAGCAGCCAACCCTGGACAGGGGGATTGTACGAGCAGTACTTC. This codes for CASSQPWTGGLYEQYF.

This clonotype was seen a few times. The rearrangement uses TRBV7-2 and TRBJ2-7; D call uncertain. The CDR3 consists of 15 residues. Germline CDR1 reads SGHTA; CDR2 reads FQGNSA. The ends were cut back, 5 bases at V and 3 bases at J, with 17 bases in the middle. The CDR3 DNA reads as TGTGCCAGCAGCCGTCTCCCCTTGGCAAACTACGAGCAGTACTTC. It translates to CASSRLPLANYEQYF.

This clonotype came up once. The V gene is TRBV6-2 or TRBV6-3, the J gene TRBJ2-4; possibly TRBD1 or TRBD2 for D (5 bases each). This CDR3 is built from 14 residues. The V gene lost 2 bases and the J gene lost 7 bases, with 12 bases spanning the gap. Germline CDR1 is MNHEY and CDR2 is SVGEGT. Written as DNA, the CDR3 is TGTGCCAGCAGTTACGCCGGGGCTTGGAACATTCAGTACTTC. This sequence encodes CASSYAGAWNIQYF.

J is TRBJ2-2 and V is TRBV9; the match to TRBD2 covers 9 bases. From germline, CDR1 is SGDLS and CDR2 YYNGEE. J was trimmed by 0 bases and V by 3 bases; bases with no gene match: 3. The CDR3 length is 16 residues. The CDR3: CASSAQRGANTGELFF. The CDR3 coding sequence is TGTGCCAGCAGCGCCCAGCGGGGGGCGAACACCGGGGAGCTGTTTTTT.